This passage covers 30 T cell receptor beta chains from one sample sequenced in a study of naive and memory T cell subsets (dated by TCRdb to about 2017). The library was obtained by UMI-ligation and nested PCR. The sample was run on an Illumina MiSeq. To cover both TRBC1 and TRBC2, the beta constant-region primer consisted of an equimolar mix of two oligonucleotides. TCRdb's own reprocessing of the public reads used fastp at Q25 and MiXCR and kept productive beta chains. Identical CDR3 proteins give one entry, which carries the most common genes and DNA. For this sample there are 29,000 or so distinct CDR3 sequences; around 11% appear just once. Of the sample, about a sixth is held by the ten largest clones. The sequenced material came from effector memory CD4+ T cells from blood. Per the publication, the cell subset or site label means: effector memory, CD45RA- CD27-. The source is a human donor in good health.

This clonotype was observed a few times. The rearrangement uses TRBV20-1 and TRBJ1-1; D is unclear. The length of the CDR3 is 13 residues. Looked up from germline, CDR1 is DFQATT and CDR2 is SNEGSKA (reference sequence). V was clipped by 7 bases and J by 4 bases, with 16 bases between them. Here the CDR3 DNA reads TGCAGTGTATCACGGAAGATGGGCACTGAAGCTTTCTTT. The encoded protein is CSVSRKMGTEAFF.

This clonotype has at least ten counts. CDR3 region: CASMGLAAITDTQYF. The DNA of the CDR3 is TGTGCCAGCATGGGACTAGCGGCGATCACAGATACGCAGTATTTT. This rearrangement joins TRBV6-2 or TRBV6-3 to TRBJ2-3, with 11 bases fitting TRBD2. J was trimmed by 2 bases and V by 7 bases; bases with no gene match: 5. The V gene's germline CDR1 is MNHEY and CDR2 SVGEGT. The CDR3 covers 15 residues.

There are a few counts of this clonotype. J is TRBJ1-5 and V is TRBV5-8, with unresolved D. Germline values: CDR1 SGHTS, CDR2 YDEGEE. The V end lost 0 bases, the J end lost 7 bases, and 14 bases lay between the germline ends. This CDR3 is 15 amino acids long. For the CDR3, the DNA is TGTGCCAGCAGCTTGGCCCTGGGGTACCGACAGCCCCAGCATTTT. The encoded protein is CASSLALGYRQPQHF. The variable domain in full, with the rest retrieved from reference TRBV5-8 and TRBJ1-5, is EAGVTQSPTHLIKTRGQQATLRCSPISGHTSVYWYQQALGLGLQFLLWYDEGEERNRGNFPPRFSGRQFPNYSSELNVNALELEDSALYLCASSLALGYRQPQHFGDGTRLSIL.

This clonotype was counted many times. This chain links TRBV6-2 or TRBV6-3 with TRBJ2-5; maybe TRBD2 (5 bases). Deletions cut 7 bases from V and 3 bases from J, with 21 bases between. There are 16 residues in the CDR3. The germline V gene encodes CDR1 MNHEY and CDR2 SVGEGT. Written as DNA, the CDR3 is TGTGCCAGCACAGCGGTACCAGCCTTACTAAAAGAGACCCAGTACTTC. Residues: CASTAVPALLKETQYF.

This chain connects TRBV20-1 to TRBJ2-3; D unclear. Looked up from germline, CDR1 is DFQATT and CDR2 is SNEGSKA (reference sequence). This CDR3 spans 14 amino acids. The V end was cut by 0 bases, the J end by 1 base, with 8 bases between. The CDR3 DNA sequence: TGCAGTGCTAGAGATATCTCCGGCACAGATACGCAGTATTTT. This translates into CSARDISGTDTQYF.

This clonotype was recorded at least ten times. The chain is built from TRBV18 and TRBJ1-2; the D is unclear. This CDR3 region has 16 residues. Germline CDR1 reads KGHSH; CDR2 reads LQKENI. Trimming pared 3 bases from V and 0 bases from J, leaving 14 bases between. The CDR3 DNA sequence: TGTGCCAGCTCACCTGGGAAGAACCGAGCTAACTATGGCTACACCTTC. It specifies CASSPGKNRANYGYTF.

This clonotype was counted a few times. The V gene is TRBV3-1, the J gene TRBJ2-1; TRBD2 matches 9 bases. Germline values: CDR1 LGHDT, CDR2 YNNKEL (reference sequence). The CDR3 loop spans 17 amino acids. V was pared by 1 base and J by 4 bases, with 8 bases of the junction left unmatched. The CDR3 region is CASSQGGSGGIYNEQFF. CDR3 in DNA: TGTGCCAGCAGCCAAGGCGGTAGCGGGGGTATATACAATGAGCAGTTCTTC.

The chain is built from TRBV3-1 and TRBJ2-2; the match to TRBD1 covers 7 bases. The germline V gene encodes CDR1 LGHDT and CDR2 YNNKEL (reference sequence). J was trimmed by 7 bases and V by 9 bases; bases with no gene match: 5. The CDR3 runs to 12 residues. CDR3: CASSRGFGELFF. The DNA of the CDR3 is TGTGCCAGTAGCAGGGGGTTCGGGGAGCTGTTTTTT.

A word on this clonotype: A much larger clone lies a single base off, so this may be a read error. The V gene is TRBV20-1, the J gene TRBJ2-7, with 9 bases matching TRBD1. CDR3 length: 15 amino acids. Germline V CDR1 and CDR2: DFQATT, SNEGSKA (reference sequence). As DNA, the CDR3 is TGCAGTGCTAGAGATTCGGGGACAGGGACCTACGAGAAGTACTTC. As protein: CSARDSGTGTYEKYF.

The CDR3 here is CASHVRGEQYF. The CDR3 DNA is TGTGCCAGCCATGTGCGGGGAGAGCAGTACTTC. The chain uses TRBV28 and TRBJ2-7; possibly TRBD2 for D (6 bases). The CDR3 runs to 11 residues. Trimming cost V 8 bases and J 7 bases, with 12 bases left between them. Germline V gene data show CDR1 as MDHEN and CDR2 as SYDVKM.

This clonotype was seen only a few times. The V and J genes are TRBV7-9 and TRBJ1-3; 7 positions agree with TRBD1. Germline CDR1 is SEHNR and CDR2 is FQNEAQ (reference sequence). Trimming at V came to 4 bases and at J to 0 bases, leaving 15 bases not matched to a gene. CDR3 length: 19 residues. The CDR3 nucleotides read TGTGCCAGCAGCTCATTAGAAGGGACAGTCGTACTCTCTGGAAACACCATATATTTT. Residues: CASSSLEGTVVLSGNTIYF.

This clonotype was found a few times. The genes are TRBV6-2 or TRBV6-3 and TRBJ2-1; D gene ambiguous. Trimming left V 5 bases short and J 8 bases short, with 10 bases between. The germline V gene encodes CDR1 MNHEY and CDR2 SVGEGT. CDR3 length: 12 amino acids. CDR3: CASSPRLDEQFF. The CDR3 nucleotides read TGTGCCAGCAGTCCCCGTTTGGATGAGCAGTTCTTC.

This chain connects TRBV28 to TRBJ2-7; 9 bases are a match to TRBD1. There are 16 residues in the CDR3. V trimming: 6 bases; J trimming: 4 bases; junction bases outside the gene matches: 13. Germline assignment: CDR1 MDHEN and CDR2 SYDVKM. The CDR3 sequence is CASSPVRTGVRYEQYF. The CDR3 nucleotides are TGTGCCAGCAGCCCGGTTCGGACAGGGGTTCGGTACGAGCAGTACTTC.

The chain recombines TRBV12-3 or TRBV12-4 with TRBJ1-4; 7 bases are a match to TRBD1. CDR3 length: 15 residues. The ends lost 5 bases at V and 8 bases at J; junction bases unmatched: 11. DNA for the CDR3: TGTGCCAGCAGTCTCCGACAGGGAAGGGGAGAAAAACTGTTTTTT. This codes for CASSLRQGRGEKLFF.

In its sample, this clonotype was seen a few times. The chain carries TRBV20-1 and TRBJ2-5; D gene unclear. Trimming took off 4 bases at V and 2 bases at J, with 8 bases between the two ends. From germline, CDR1 is DFQATT and CDR2 SNEGSKA (reference sequence). CDR3 length: 12 residues. The CDR3 DNA reads TGCAGTGCTATGGCAAAGCAAGAGACCCAGTACTTC. This codes for CSAMAKQETQYF.

By share, this clonotype counts as medium-sized (0.01 to 0.1%). The rearrangement links TRBV7-9 to TRBJ2-5, with 7 bases aligning to TRBD1. Germline V gene sequence: CDR1 SEHNR, CDR2 FQNEAQ (reference sequence). The J segment lost 1 base and the V segment lost 4 bases, leaving 9 bases of the junction unmatched. The CDR3 runs 16 residues. The DNA for the CDR3 is TGTGCCAGCAGCTACTACAGGGGCAACACCCAAGAGACCCAGTACTTC. The encoded protein is CASSYYRGNTQETQYF.

The sample holds a few counts of this clonotype. V gene TRBV7-2 combines with J gene TRBJ2-5; D remains unclear. Germline V gives CDR1 SGHTA, CDR2 FQGNSA. The CDR3 loop spans 15 amino acids. Between the trimmed V and J ends, which lost 5 bases and 5 bases, there was a span of 18 bases. The CDR3 reads CASSPPFAGQETQYF. The CDR3 DNA is TGTGCCAGCAGCCCCCCCTTCGCTGGTCAGGAGACCCAGTACTTC.

This clonotype has ten or more counts. The chain is built from TRBV6-6 and TRBJ1-6; D gene ambiguous. The CDR3 is made up of 15 amino acids. Germline V lookup: CDR1 MNHNY, CDR2 SVGAGI (reference sequence). Trimming took 1 base from V and 6 from J, leaving 10 bases between them. In DNA form, the CDR3 reads TGTGCCAGCAGTTACTTGGGGAAGGTTAATTCACCCCTCCACTTT. The encoded protein is CASSYLGKVNSPLHF.

This clonotype was found many times. V is TRBV20-1 and J is TRBJ1-6; D unresolved. This CDR3 is built from 15 residues. V lost 5 bases, J lost 7 bases, and 18 bases lay in between. Germline CDR1 and CDR2: DFQATT and SNEGSKA (reference sequence). The CDR3 loop reads CSAGRENQRNSPLHF. The CDR3, as DNA: TGCAGTGCTGGTCGGGAGAACCAACGGAATTCACCCCTCCACTTT.

This clonotype has ten or more counts. The chain combines TRBV7-7 with TRBJ2-1; no firm D call. The V gene lost 8 bases and the J gene lost 6 bases, with 14 bases spanning the gap. The CDR3 totals 13 residues. Germline CDR1 and CDR2: SSHAT and FNYEAQ (reference sequence). Written as DNA, the CDR3 is TGTGCCAGCTGCTCCAATCCGTCCAATGAGCAGTTCTTC. Its translation: CASCSNPSNEQFF.

This clonotype was seen repeatedly, ten times or more. The chain has TRBV18 and TRBJ1-1; a weak D match, TRBD1 (5 bases). V was pared by 0 bases and J by 7 bases, with 9 bases between. Germline CDR1 is KGHSH and CDR2 is LQKENI. The CDR3 sequence is 13 residues long. The CDR3: CASSPPTTDEAFF. As DNA, the CDR3 is TGTGCCAGCTCACCACCGACGACAGATGAAGCTTTCTTT.

In its sample, this clonotype was seen many times. V usage is TRBV7-2 and J usage is TRBJ2-5; TRBD2 matches 10 bases. The CDR3 covers 16 residues. The ends lost 4 bases at V and 4 bases at J; junction bases unmatched: 9. Germline V lookup: CDR1 SGHTA, CDR2 FQGNSA. The CDR3 sequence is CASSSERGGRGETQYF. The CDR3 region has the DNA TGTGCCAGCAGCTCAGAGCGGGGGGGCCGGGGAGAGACCCAGTACTTC.

This clonotype was detected only a few times. The V call is TRBV25-1, the J call TRBJ1-1; D gene ambiguous. The CDR3 has 14 amino acids. Per the germline V gene, CDR1 is MGHDK and CDR2 is SYGVNS. V gave up 2 bases and J gave up 0 bases, with 7 bases separating them. The CDR3 DNA reads as TGTGCCAGCAGTGAACTTACAGTGAACACTGAAGCTTTCTTT. Protein: CASSELTVNTEAFF.

This clonotype was observed a few times. The J gene is TRBJ1-6, the V gene TRBV7-2; D unresolved. Germline CDR1 SGHTA, CDR2 FQGNSA. Trimming shortened V by 3 bases and J by 3 bases, and 12 bases separated the two germline ends. The CDR3 is 16 amino acids. DNA of the CDR3: TGTGCCAGCAGCTTTCAGACTACTGGCTATAATTCACCCCTCCACTTT. Translation gives CASSFQTTGYNSPLHF.

This clonotype was picked up a small number of times. CDR3 region: CAWSDRVPYNEQFF. CDR3 bases: TGTGCCTGGAGTGACAGGGTCCCCTACAATGAGCAGTTCTTC. The chain joins TRBV30 to TRBJ2-1; D perhaps matches TRBD1 (6 bases). Germline V gene sequence: CDR1 GTSNPN, CDR2 SVGIG (reference sequence). V dropped 1 base and J dropped 2 bases, with 9 bases sitting between them. The CDR3 is 14 amino acids.

This sequence joins TRBV14 and TRBJ2-7; 7 positions match TRBD1. Unmatched junction bases numbered 10, after V lost 1 base and J lost 1 base. Germline lookup yields CDR1 SGHDN and CDR2 FVKESK. The CDR3 length is 17 residues. The CDR3 region is CASSQAGGGRRSYEQYF. CDR3 coding DNA: TGTGCCAGCAGCCAAGCAGGGGGTGGCCGGCGGTCCTACGAGCAGTACTTC.

J is TRBJ2-1 and V is TRBV7-6, with 8 bases aligning to TRBD2. V was clipped by 5 bases and J by 8 bases; unmatched bases: 8. CDR1 is SGHVS and CDR2 is FNYEAQ in the germline V gene. This CDR3 spans 14 amino acids. The CDR3 DNA follows: TGTGCCAGCAGCCGGAGCGGGAGCTTTGATGAGCAGTTCTTC. Amino acid sequence: CASSRSGSFDEQFF.

The rearrangement uses TRBV12-3 or TRBV12-4 and TRBJ2-1; 8 bases match TRBD2. V lost 5 bases and J lost 0; bases outside the gene matches: 3. This CDR3 is built from 15 residues. CDR3 sequence reads: CASSGGGFSYNEQFF. In nucleotides, the CDR3 is TGTGCCAGCAGTGGCGGGGGGTTCTCCTACAATGAGCAGTTCTTC.

This clonotype came up a few times. The V call is TRBV18, the J call TRBJ1-6; a possible D gene is TRBD1 (5 bases). The germline CDR1 and CDR2 sequences are KGHSH and LQKENI. Trimming stripped 2 bases from V and 7 bases from J, with 21 bases between. This CDR3 contains 18 residues. The CDR3: CASSPLGRGVTANSPLHF. The DNA for the CDR3 is TGTGCCAGCTCACCATTGGGGAGGGGCGTTACGGCCAATTCACCCCTCCACTTT.

This clonotype was detected ten times or more. The chain recombines TRBV20-1 with TRBJ2-3, with TRBD2 identical over 9 bases. This CDR3 region has 14 residues. CDR1 DFQATT and CDR2 SNEGSKA come from the germline V gene (reference sequence). J lost 3 bases, V lost 1 base, and 2 bases had no gene match. CDR3 nucleotides: TGCAGTGCTAGAGGCGGGAGGGATACAGATACGCAGTATTTT. Encoded protein: CSARGGRDTDTQYF.